Listed here are 26 T cell receptor beta chains from one sample, sequenced in a study of cytomegalovirus exposure and HLA in healthy donors. Clones were read by immunoSEQ multiplex PCR, and TCRdb kept only the in-frame ones, dropping some. The data show around 200,000 clones, with around 81% seen just once and approximately 2.9% held by the top ten. Material: PBMCs. These receptors were obtained from a woman under 30 in good health and CMV-seropositive.

This chain uses TRBV5-4 with TRBJ2-1; 11 bases are shared with TRBD2. V lost 0 bases, J lost 9 bases, and 11 bases stayed unmatched. The germline V gene has CDR1 SGHNT and CDR2 YYREEE (reference sequence). The CDR3 totals 17 residues. This CDR3 reads CASSLALASGGPGEQFF. The DNA for the CDR3 is TGTGCCAGCAGCTTGGCCCTTGCTAGCGGGGGGCCGGGTGAGCAGTTCTTC.

The rearrangement uses TRBV2 and TRBJ1-6, with D tentatively TRBD1 (5 bases). Trimming pared 2 bases from V and 10 bases from J, leaving 24 bases between. The germline CDR1 and CDR2 sequences are SNHLY and FYNNEI. The CDR3 consists of 18 residues. CDR3 DNA: TGTGCCAGCAGTGAATTGAGGTTAGGCCAGGGTAGTCTATCACCCCTCCACTTT. Amino acids: CASSELRLGQGSLSPLHF. Full variable domain (rest looked up from reference TRBV2 and TRBJ1-6): EPEVTQTPSHQVTQMGQEVILRCVPISNHLYFYWYRQILGQKVEFLVSFYNNEISEKSEIFDDQFSVERPDGSNFTLKIRSTKLEDSAMYFCASSELRLGQGSLSPLHFGNGTRLTVT.

The chain links TRBV7-9 to TRBJ1-6; D is uncertain. There are 16 residues in the CDR3. Germline lookup yields CDR1 SEHNR and CDR2 FQNEAQ (reference sequence). V shed 2 bases and J shed 7 bases, with 15 bases lying between them. The CDR3, as DNA: TGTGCCAGCAGCTTAAGGCGGGGTCCGGGGAATTCACCCCTCCACTTT. It codes for CASSLRRGPGNSPLHF.

This clone was recorded only once. The rearrangement uses TRBV29-1 and TRBJ1-2, with D hard to call. The CDR3 sequence is 14 residues long. Germline V gene data show CDR1 as SQVTM and CDR2 as ANQGSEA. Trimming cost V 6 bases and J 4 bases, with 18 bases left between them. Here the CDR3 reads CSVGSGVQTYGYTF. In DNA, the CDR3 is TGCAGCGTGGGGAGCGGGGTCCAGACCTATGGCTACACCTTC.

The V gene is TRBV6-5, the J gene TRBJ1-3, with unresolved D. Looked up from germline, CDR1 is MNHEY and CDR2 is SVGAGI. The CDR3 extends over 14 amino acids. Trimming left V 2 bases short and J 0 bases short, with 5 bases between. CDR3 nucleotides: TGTGCCAGCAGTTACGAGAGCTCTGGAAACACCATATATTTT. The encoded protein is CASSYESSGNTIYF.

This clone has a single count. The chain is built from TRBV10-3 and TRBJ1-6; D remains unclear. The CDR3 runs 15 residues. Between the trimmed V and J ends, which lost 11 bases and 0 bases, there was a span of 14 bases. Germline lookup yields CDR1 ENHRY and CDR2 SYGVKD. The CDR3 sequence: CALAAGSSYNSPLHF. The CDR3 DNA follows: TGTGCCCTCGCGGCGGGGAGCTCCTATAATTCACCCCTCCACTTT.

The chain uses TRBV11-2 and TRBJ2-7; D perhaps matches TRBD1 (6 bases). The V gene lost 5 bases and the J gene lost 2 bases, with 10 bases spanning the gap. Germline CDR1 and CDR2: SGHAT and FQNNGV. This CDR3 region has 13 residues. The CDR3 here is CASSRDRPYEQYF. In DNA, the CDR3 is TGTGCCAGCAGCCGCGACAGGCCCTACGAGCAGTACTTC.

The genes are TRBV19 and TRBJ1-1; 7 nucleotides align to TRBD1. Trimming at V came to 5 bases and at J to 4 bases, leaving 7 bases not matched to a gene. Germline CDR1 is LNHDA and CDR2 is SQIVND (reference sequence). The CDR3 loop spans 14 amino acids. In DNA form, the CDR3 reads TGTGCCAGTAGTGCGACAGGGTGGGGCACTGAAGCTTTCTTT. Amino acids: CASSATGWGTEAFF.

Only a few counts were recorded for this clone. V usage is TRBV5-4 and J usage is TRBJ1-2, with TRBD1 as a possible D gene (5 bases). Germline CDR1 and CDR2: SGHNT and YYREEE (reference sequence). Trimming took 4 bases from V and 3 from J, leaving 7 bases between them. CDR3 length: 12 residues. For the CDR3, the DNA is TGTGCCAGCAGCCGGGGGTACTATGGCTACACCTTC. Translation gives CASSRGYYGYTF.

This rearrangement joins TRBV27 to TRBJ2-7; 8 bases are shared with TRBD1. Unmatched junction bases numbered 1, after V lost 6 bases and J lost 3 bases. This CDR3 contains 12 residues. Germline loops: CDR1 MNHEY, CDR2 SMNVEV (reference sequence). Here the CDR3 DNA reads TGTGCCAGCAGACAGGGGGACTACGAGCAGTACTTC. Residues: CASRQGDYEQYF.

CDR3 nucleotide sequence: TGCGCCAGCAGCCAAGTTGGCAGCGCAAAGGGGGAGCAGTACTTC. It codes for CASSQVGSAKGEQYF. The chain joins TRBV4-1 to TRBJ2-7; maybe TRBD1 (5 bases). V lost 1 base and J 7 bases, leaving 17 bases between the germline ends. CDR1 is MGHRA, CDR2 YSYEKL, per germline. This CDR3 contains 15 residues.

The chain couples TRBV6-1 to TRBJ2-7; the match to TRBD1 covers 7 bases. This CDR3 is 15 amino acids long. Germline V lookup: CDR1 MNHNS, CDR2 SASEGT. After removal of 6 bases from V and 2 bases from J, the junction contained 10 bases not matched to a gene. Written as DNA, the CDR3 is TGTGCCAGCAGCCAGGGGGAGCAGGGTCCCTACGAGCAGTACTTC. Its translation is CASSQGEQGPYEQYF.

The chain employs TRBV15 and TRBJ2-7; D perhaps matches TRBD1 (6 bases). Trimming left V 0 bases short and J 5 bases short, with 20 bases between. Germline lookup yields CDR1 LNHNV and CDR2 YYDKDF (reference sequence). The CDR3 has 17 residues. The CDR3 DNA is TGTGCCACCAGCAGAGAGGCTTCGTCCGGACAGTGGAACGAGCAGTACTTC. This codes for CATSREASSGQWNEQYF.

This chain joins TRBV19 and TRBJ1-5; 9 nucleotides match TRBD1. V gave up 9 bases and J gave up 5 bases; unmatched junction bases: 5. This CDR3 comprises 13 residues. Germline CDR1 reads LNHDA; CDR2 reads SQIVND (reference sequence). The CDR3 DNA follows: TGTGCCAGCGGGACAGGGCGGGATCAGCCCCAGCATTTT. It yields the protein CASGTGRDQPQHF. The full variable domain, rest sourced from reference TRBV19 and TRBJ1-5, is DGGITQSPKYLFRKEGQNVTLSCEQNLNHDAMYWYRQDPGQGLRLIYYSQIVNDFQKGDIAEGYSVSREKKESFPLTVTSAQKNPTAFYLCASGTGRDQPQHFGDGTRLSIL.

With regard to this clone: The same CDR3 also results from other DNA sequences found in this sample. The chain carries TRBV5-6 and TRBJ1-5; D unresolved. The germline V gene has CDR1 SGHDT and CDR2 YYEEEE. V lost 0 bases, J lost 0 bases, and 7 bases lay in between. The CDR3 is 15 residues long. CDR3 residues: CASSLGQFSNQPQHF. The CDR3 bases are TGTGCCAGCAGCTTGGGGCAGTTTAGCAATCAGCCCCAGCATTTT.

This chain connects TRBV7-9 to TRBJ1-6; D gene unclear. V was cut by 5 bases and J by 7 bases, with 24 bases left in between. CDR1 and CDR2 (germline): SEHNR, FQNEAQ (reference sequence). This CDR3 has 18 residues. CDR3 in DNA: TGTGCCAGCAGCGCGTTTGAGGCTTCCAAGGCCCTGAATTCACCCCTCCACTTT. The encoded protein is CASSAFEASKALNSPLHF.

This chain's CDR3 is CASSDTYGYTF. The CDR3 DNA sequence: TGTGCCAGCAGCGACACCTATGGCTACACCTTC. J is TRBJ1-2 and V is TRBV7-9; D is unclear. Germline values: CDR1 SEHNR, CDR2 FQNEAQ (reference sequence). V dropped 5 bases and J dropped 4 bases, with 5 bases sitting between them. This CDR3 is built from 11 residues.

The chain employs TRBV4-1 and TRBJ1-6; D unclear. The CDR3 has 14 residues. Trimming took off 0 bases at V and 8 bases at J, with 8 bases between the two ends. Germline values: CDR1 MGHRA, CDR2 YSYEKL. The CDR3 sequence is CASSQERDYSPLHF. DNA for the CDR3: TGCGCCAGCAGCCAAGAGAGGGATTATTCACCCCTCCACTTT.

The genes are TRBV9 and TRBJ2-5; no clear D gene. Germline V lookup: CDR1 SGDLS, CDR2 YYNGEE. The V end lost 5 bases, the J end lost 7 bases, and 15 bases lay between the germline ends. The CDR3 contains 13 residues. The CDR3 sequence: CASSADLLSTQYF. The CDR3 bases are TGTGCCAGCAGTGCAGATCTCCTTTCGACCCAGTACTTC.

The chain employs TRBV5-1 and TRBJ1-4; no firm D call. The V gene's germline CDR1 is SGHRS and CDR2 YFSETQ. This CDR3 region has 14 residues. V dropped 4 bases and J dropped 3 bases, with 10 bases sitting between them. CDR3 protein: CASSLGGSNEKLFF. Written as DNA, the CDR3 is TGCGCCAGCAGCCTGGGAGGCTCTAATGAAAAACTGTTTTTT.

The rearrangement uses TRBV13 and TRBJ1-1; TRBD1 agrees at 8 bases. CDR1 is PRHDT and CDR2 is FYEKMQ in the germline V gene (reference sequence). This CDR3 is built from 15 residues. With 5 bases clipped from V and 5 bases from J, the junction kept 10 bases outside the gene matches. CDR3 region: CASSTGQGMGTEAFF. The DNA of the CDR3 is TGTGCCAGCAGCACCGGACAGGGAATGGGAACTGAAGCTTTCTTT.

This sequence joins TRBV29-1 and TRBJ1-1; no reliable D call. Trimming cost V 7 bases and J 3 bases, with 15 bases left between them. This CDR3 has 13 amino acids. From germline, CDR1 is SQVTM and CDR2 ANQGSEA. For the CDR3, the DNA is TGCAGCGCTGGCTCAACAGAATACACTGAAGCTTTCTTT. It yields the protein CSAGSTEYTEAFF.

The chain employs TRBV2 and TRBJ1-1; D call uncertain. The CDR3 length is 11 residues. Trimming shortened V by 8 bases and J by 6 bases, and 10 bases separated the two germline ends. CDR1 is SNHLY, CDR2 FYNNEI, per germline. CDR3 residues: CASHNGAEAFF. The CDR3 nucleotides read TGTGCCAGCCACAACGGGGCTGAAGCTTTCTTT.

J is TRBJ2-3 and V is TRBV6-1; D is ambiguous. The germline gives CDR1 MNHNS, CDR2 SASEGT. This CDR3 is built from 15 residues. The ends were cut back, 3 bases at V and 6 bases at J, with 16 bases in the middle. The CDR3 sequence: CASSDEVARIDTQYF. CDR3 DNA: TGTGCCAGCAGTGATGAAGTAGCTAGGATTGATACGCAGTATTTT.

With regard to this clone: The junction differs from germline at one of its ends, possibly a read error. The chain employs TRBV14 and TRBJ2-7; D gene unclear. This CDR3 comprises 11 residues. The germline gives CDR1 SGHDN, CDR2 FVKESK. This CDR3 is CASSQGLLPDF. The CDR3 DNA is TGTGCCAGCAGCCAAGGACTCCTCCCGGACTTC.

The genes are TRBV18 and TRBJ1-3, with TRBD1 identical over 7 bases. The CDR3 has 17 residues. Trimming removed 2 bases from V and 2 bases from J; junction bases left unmatched: 9. CDR1 is KGHSH and CDR2 is LQKENI in the germline V gene. The CDR3 DNA sequence: TGTGCCAGCTCACCAACCACGGTTACAGGGGCTGGAAACACCATATATTTT. Its protein product is CASSPTTVTGAGNTIYF.